The clone carrying this T cell receptor beta chain occurred a few times. The data are from a study of blood T cell repertoires in COVID-19. Study summary: COVID-19 samples collected from the United States, Italy and Spain covered acute and convalescent phases. T cells, B-cell-depleted T cells, or PBMCs supplied cDNA or gDNA.

After removal of 4 bases from V and 1 base from J, the junction contained 20 bases not matched to a gene. Germline V gives CDR1 SGDLS, CDR2 YYNGEE. CDR3 length equals 20 residues. Study processing details: From reference gene primer amplification, estimates of nucleated cell counts were derived. The table came from immunoSEQ multiplex PCR; TCRdb's copy has only in-frame clones and leaves some out. V and J calls and clone size follow that table, whereas D and trimming were derived from the DNA. The table shows roughly 120,000 clones, with about 85% occurring only once. The sequence derives from a man of 80 years or more with acute or convalescent COVID-19. This sequence joins TRBV9 and TRBJ2-7; 10 bases fit TRBD2. The specimen was peripheral blood. The CDR3 region is CASSPRAGGLAGAESYEQYF. CDR3 DNA sequence: TGTGCCAGCAGCCCCCGTGCGGGGGGGCTAGCGGGAGCGGAGTCCTACGAGCAGTACTTC.